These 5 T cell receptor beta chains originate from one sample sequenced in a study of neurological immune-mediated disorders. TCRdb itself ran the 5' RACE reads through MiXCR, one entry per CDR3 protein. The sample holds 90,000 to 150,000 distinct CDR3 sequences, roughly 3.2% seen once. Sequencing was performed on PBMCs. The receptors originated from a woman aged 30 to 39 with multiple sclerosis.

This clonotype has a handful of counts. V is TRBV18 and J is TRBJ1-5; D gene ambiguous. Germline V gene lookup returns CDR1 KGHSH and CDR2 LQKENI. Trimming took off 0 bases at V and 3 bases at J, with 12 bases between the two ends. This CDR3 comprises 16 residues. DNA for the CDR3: TGTGCCAGCTCACCACCGGCAGGAGAACCCAATCAGCCCCAGCATTTT. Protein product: CASSPPAGEPNQPQHF.

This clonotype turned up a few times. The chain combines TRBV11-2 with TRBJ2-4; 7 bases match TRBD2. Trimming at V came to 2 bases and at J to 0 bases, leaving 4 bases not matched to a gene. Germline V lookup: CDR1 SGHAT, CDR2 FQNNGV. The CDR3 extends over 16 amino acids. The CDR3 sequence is CASSLSGGRAKNIQYF. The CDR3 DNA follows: TGTGCCAGCAGCTTATCGGGGGGTCGAGCCAAAAACATTCAGTACTTC.

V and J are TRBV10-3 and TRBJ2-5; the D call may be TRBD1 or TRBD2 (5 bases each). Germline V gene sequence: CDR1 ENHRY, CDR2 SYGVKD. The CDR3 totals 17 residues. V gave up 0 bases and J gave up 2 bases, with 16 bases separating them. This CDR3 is CAISESKGTGVQETQYF. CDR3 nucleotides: TGTGCCATCAGTGAGTCGAAGGGGACGGGCGTACAAGAGACCCAGTACTTC.

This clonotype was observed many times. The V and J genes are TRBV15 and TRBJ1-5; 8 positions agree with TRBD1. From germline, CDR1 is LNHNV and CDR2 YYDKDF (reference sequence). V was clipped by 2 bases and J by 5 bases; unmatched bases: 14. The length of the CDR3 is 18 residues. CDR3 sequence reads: CATSRPTSSQGADQPQHF. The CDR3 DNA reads TGTGCCACCAGCAGACCCACCTCTTCGCAGGGGGCTGATCAGCCCCAGCATTTT.

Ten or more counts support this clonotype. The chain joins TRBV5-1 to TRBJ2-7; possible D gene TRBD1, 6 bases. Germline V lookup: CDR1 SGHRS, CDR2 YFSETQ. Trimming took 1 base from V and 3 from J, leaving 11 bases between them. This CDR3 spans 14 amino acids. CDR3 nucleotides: TGCGCCAGCAGCTTGTATGGGGGCGGCTACGAGCAGTACTTC. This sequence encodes CASSLYGGGYEQYF.